This T cell receptor (beta chain) was identified in a study of blood T cell repertoires in COVID-19. Overall study context: Italy, Spain and the United States were the sources of the convalescent and acute COVID-19 samples.

TCRdb keeps only in-frame clones here, not all; method: immunoSEQ multiplex PCR. The sample comprises 100,000 or so clones, approximately 80% of which are singletons, and under 35% rests with the top ten. Germline V gene data show CDR1 as LNHNV and CDR2 as YYDKDF (reference sequence). The CDR3 has 14 residues. V dropped 5 bases and J dropped 4 bases, with 15 bases sitting between them. Material: peripheral blood. J is TRBJ2-7 and V is TRBV15; possibly TRBD2 for D (7 bases). The sequence was obtained from an older man with active or convalescent COVID-19. The CDR3: CATSLGGEGYEQYF. The DNA for the CDR3 is TGTGCCACCAGCCTAGGGGGGGAGGGTTACGAGCAGTACTTC. Complete variable domain (other parts from reference TRBV15 and TRBJ2-7): DAMVIQNPRYQVTQFGKPVTLSCSQTLNHNVMYWYQQKSSQAPKLLFHYYDKDFNNEADTPDNFQSRRPNTSFCFLDIRSPGLGDTAMYLCATSLGGEGYEQYFGPGTRLTVT.